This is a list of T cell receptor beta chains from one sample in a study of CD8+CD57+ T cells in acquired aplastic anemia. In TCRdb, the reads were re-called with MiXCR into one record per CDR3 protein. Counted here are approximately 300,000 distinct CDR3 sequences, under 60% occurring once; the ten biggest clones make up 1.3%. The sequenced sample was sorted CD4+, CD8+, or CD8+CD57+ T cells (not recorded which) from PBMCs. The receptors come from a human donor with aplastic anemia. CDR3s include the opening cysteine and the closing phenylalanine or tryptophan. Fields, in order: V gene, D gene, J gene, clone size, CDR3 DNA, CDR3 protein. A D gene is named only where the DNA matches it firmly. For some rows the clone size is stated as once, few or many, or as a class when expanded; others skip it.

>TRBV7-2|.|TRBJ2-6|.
TGTGCCAGCAGCTTAATGGTGTATGGGGCCAACGTCCTGACTTTC
CASSLMVYGANVLTF
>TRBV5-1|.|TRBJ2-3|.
TGCGCCAGCAGCTTGGGAGTGGGATTTGGCACAGATACGCAGTATTTT
CASSLGVGFGTDTQYF
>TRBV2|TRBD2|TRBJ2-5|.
TGTGCCAGCAAAAATGGGACTAGCGGGAGTGGTGAGACCCAGTACTTC
CASKNGTSGSGETQYF
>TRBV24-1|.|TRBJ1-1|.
TGTGCCACCAGTGATTGGAAACGGGGCACTGAAGCTTTCTTT
CATSDWKRGTEAFF
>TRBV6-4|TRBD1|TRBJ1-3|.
TGTGCCAGCAGTGTAACAGGGGGGATCAGCGGAAACACCATATATTTT
CASSVTGGISGNTIYF
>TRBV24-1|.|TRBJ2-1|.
TGTGCCACCAGTCAGACCCACTCCTGGGCATACAATGAGCAGTTCTTC
CATSQTHSWAYNEQFF
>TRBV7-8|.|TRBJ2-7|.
TGTGCCAGCAGCTTTGGACACCCCGTGGGGGAGCAGTACTTC
CASSFGHPVGEQYF
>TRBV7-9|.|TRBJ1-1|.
TGTGCCAGCAGCCTGGACGAGGGGACTGAAGCTTTCTTT
CASSLDEGTEAFF
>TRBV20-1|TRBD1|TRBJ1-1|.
TGCAGTGCTAGAGTGGAGGGGGCAGGGACTGAAGCTTTCTTT
CSARVEGAGTEAFF
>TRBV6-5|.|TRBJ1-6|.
TGTGCCAGCAAGCGGGACCTAGATAATTCACCCCTCCACTTT
CASKRDLDNSPLHF
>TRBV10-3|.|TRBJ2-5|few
TGTGCCATCAGTGATATTCCTGGGACGGTCCAAGAGACCCAGTACTTC
CAISDIPGTVQETQYF
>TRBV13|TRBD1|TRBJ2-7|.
TGTGCCAGCAGCATGGGACAGGGGGAGTACTTC
CASSMGQGEYF
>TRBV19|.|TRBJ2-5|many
TGTGCCAGTAGTATCTCCCCGGGTAGCGAGCAAGAGACCCAGTACTTC
CASSISPGSEQETQYF
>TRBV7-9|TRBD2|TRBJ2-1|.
TGTGCCAGCAGCCCCGGGGGGATTGCACAAACCTACAATGAGCAGTTCTTC
CASSPGGIAQTYNEQFF
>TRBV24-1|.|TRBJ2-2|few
TGTGCCACCAGTGAGTCCGGCCCTAACACCGGGGAGCTGTTTTTT
CATSESGPNTGELFF
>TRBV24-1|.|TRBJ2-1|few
TGTGCCACCAGTGATTCGAGGAATGAGCAGTTCTTC
CATSDSRNEQFF
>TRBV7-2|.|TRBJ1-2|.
TGTGCCAGCAGCTTAGCGCCTTCAGGGAACTATGGCTACACCTTC
CASSLAPSGNYGYTF
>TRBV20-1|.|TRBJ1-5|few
TGCAGTGCTAGAGGTGCTGGGTTGAGCAATCAGCCCCAGCATTTT
CSARGAGLSNQPQHF
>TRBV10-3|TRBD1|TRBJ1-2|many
TGTGCCATCACCTCGACAGGGGAGCAAGGCTACACCTTC
CAITSTGEQGYTF
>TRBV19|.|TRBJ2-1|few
TGTGCCAGTAGCGCAGGACAGACAACCTACAATGAGCAGTTCTTC
CASSAGQTTYNEQFF
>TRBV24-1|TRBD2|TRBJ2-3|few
TGTGCCACCAGTGGGACTAGCGGGAGGTCAACTAGCACAGATACGCAGTATTTT
CATSGTSGRSTSTDTQYF
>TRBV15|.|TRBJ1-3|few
TGTGCCACCAGCAGAGAATGGGGATCCGGAAACACCATATATTTT
CATSREWGSGNTIYF
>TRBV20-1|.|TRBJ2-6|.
TGCAGTGCTCCCGAGGGGGCCAACGTCCTGACTTTC
CSAPEGANVLTF
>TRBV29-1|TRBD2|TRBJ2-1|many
TGCAGCGTTGATAGATCGGCTAGCGGGAGTATCAATGAGCAGTTCTTC
CSVDRSASGSINEQFF
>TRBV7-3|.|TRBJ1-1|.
TGTGCCAGCAGCTTATCGTCTGGGTCGTACGTCACTGAAGCTTTCTTT
CASSLSSGSYVTEAFF
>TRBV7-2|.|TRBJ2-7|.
TGTGCCAGCAGCTTGGCCCCCGCTTTACAGGACTACGAGCAGTACTTC
CASSLAPALQDYEQYF
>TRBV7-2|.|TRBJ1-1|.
TGTGCCAGCACCGAACAGGGCGGGGGGACTGAAGCTTTCTTT
CASTEQGGGTEAFF
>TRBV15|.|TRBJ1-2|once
TGTGCCACCAGCGATCTTAACTATGGCTACACCTTC
CATSDLNYGYTF
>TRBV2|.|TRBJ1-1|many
TGTGCCAGCAGTAACAGCAGGATGAACACTGAAGCTTTCTTT
CASSNSRMNTEAFF
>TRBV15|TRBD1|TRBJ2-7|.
TGTGCCACCAGCACCGGACAGGGCTTCGAGCAGTACTTC
CATSTGQGFEQYF
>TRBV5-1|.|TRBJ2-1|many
TGCGCCAGCAGCTTGGGCTCGGGCTCCTACAATGAGCAGTTCTTC
CASSLGSGSYNEQFF
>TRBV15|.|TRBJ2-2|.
TGTGCCACCAGCAGAGGGCTTAGGGCATCGAACACCGGGGAGCTGTTTTTT
CATSRGLRASNTGELFF
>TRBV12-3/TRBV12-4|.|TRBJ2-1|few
TGTGCCAGCAGTTTAGTACCGTACGATGAGCAGTTCTTC
CASSLVPYDEQFF
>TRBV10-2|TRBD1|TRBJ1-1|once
TGCGCCAGCAGGGGGACAGGTGGGAACACTGAAGCTTTCTTT
CASRGTGGNTEAFF
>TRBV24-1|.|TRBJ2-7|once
TGTGCCACCAGTGATTCCCTCGGTCGGACCTACGAGCAGTACTTC
CATSDSLGRTYEQYF
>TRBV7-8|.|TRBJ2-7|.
TGTGCCAGCAGCTTAGGCCAGGTTACTTCCTACGAGCAGTACTTC
CASSLGQVTSYEQYF
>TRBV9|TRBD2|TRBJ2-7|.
TGTGCCAGCAGCGCCGGGGGGGTGGACGAGCAGTACTTC
CASSAGGVDEQYF
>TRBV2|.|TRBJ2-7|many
TGTGCCAGCACTGGGGGTATCTACGAGCAGTACTTC
CASTGGIYEQYF
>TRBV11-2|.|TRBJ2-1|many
TGTGCCAGCAGCTTGCTAGGGGGAGCGCAGTTCTTC
CASSLLGGAQFF
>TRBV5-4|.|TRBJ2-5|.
TGTGCCAGCAGCTTGCGGGCTACTAGCACGTACCAAGAGACCCAGTACTTC
CASSLRATSTYQETQYF
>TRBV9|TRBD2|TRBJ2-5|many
TGTGCCAGCAGCCATCTAGCGGGAGAGGAGACCCAGTACTTC
CASSHLAGEETQYF
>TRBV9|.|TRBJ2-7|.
TGTGCCAGCACGTCACCCTACGAACAGTACTTC
CASTSPYEQYF
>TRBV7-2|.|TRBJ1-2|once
TGTGCCAGCAGCTACCTAGGGGGGCGCCCCTACACCTTC
CASSYLGGRPYTF
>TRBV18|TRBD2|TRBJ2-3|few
TGTGCCAGCTCATCCACTAGCGGGGGCGAGAGGGATACGCAGTATTTT
CASSSTSGGERDTQYF
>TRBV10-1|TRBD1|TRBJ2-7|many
TGCGCCAGCAGTGAGGGGACAGGGGGATTCTACGAGCAGTACTTC
CASSEGTGGFYEQYF
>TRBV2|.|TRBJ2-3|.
TGTGCCAGCAGTCGGGACGTCACAGATACGCAGTATTTT
CASSRDVTDTQYF
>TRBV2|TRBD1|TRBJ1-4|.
TGTGCCAGCGGTAGACAGGGAGTTAATGAAAAACTGTTTTTT
CASGRQGVNEKLFF
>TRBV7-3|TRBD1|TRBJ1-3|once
TGTGCCAGCAGCACCCCTGGACAGGGACAGAACACCATATATTTT
CASSTPGQGQNTIYF
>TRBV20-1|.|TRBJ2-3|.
TGCAGTGCTAGTGAGGCGGGTAGCACAGATACGCAGTATTTT
CSASEAGSTDTQYF
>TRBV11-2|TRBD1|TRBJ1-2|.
TGTGCCAGCAGCGTGGTGGGGACAGGCGACAACTATGGCTACACCTTC
CASSVVGTGDNYGYTF
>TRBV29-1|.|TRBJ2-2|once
TGCAGCGTTGACCTACAGTACACCGGGGAGCTGTTTTTT
CSVDLQYTGELFF
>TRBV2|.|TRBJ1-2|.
TGTGCCAGCAGGGGGGTCTACAATTATGGCTACACCTTC
CASRGVYNYGYTF